These 11 T cell receptor beta chains came from one sample sequenced in a study of cytomegalovirus exposure and HLA in healthy donors. Only in-frame clones appear in the TCRdb table, and some are missing; sequencing was by immunoSEQ multiplex PCR. This sample has 50,000 to 80,000 clones, with roughly 95% found just once. Sequencing input: PBMCs. Receptor source: a woman aged 18-29 years in good health and CMV-seropositive.

The rearrangement links TRBV4-1 to TRBJ2-1, with D maybe TRBD2 (6 bases). The germline V gene has CDR1 MGHRA and CDR2 YSYEKL. V lost 0 bases and J lost 7, with 22 bases in between. This CDR3 has 18 amino acids. The CDR3 DNA reads as TGCGCCAGCAGCCAAGATCTAATGGGAATAGCGCGGGGTAATGAGCAGTTCTTC. Amino acids: CASSQDLMGIARGNEQFF.

The genes are TRBV5-4 and TRBJ1-2; 7 nucleotides line up with TRBD1. Germline assignment: CDR1 SGHNT and CDR2 YYREEE (reference sequence). V was clipped by 0 bases and J by 4 bases; unmatched bases: 6. This CDR3 is built from 15 residues. The CDR3 is CASSLGQGVRYGYTF. CDR3 DNA: TGTGCCAGCAGCTTGGGCCAGGGGGTACGCTATGGCTACACCTTC.

The chain carries TRBV2 and TRBJ1-5; D not certain. Trimming removed 4 bases at V and 6 bases at J, with 10 bases between. Germline CDR1 is SNHLY and CDR2 is FYNNEI. The CDR3 runs to 13 residues. The CDR3 reads CASSGGSGQPQHF. Written as DNA, the CDR3 is TGTGCCAGCAGTGGAGGTAGTGGTCAGCCCCAGCATTTT.

This clone was seen only once. The chain joins TRBV5-6 to TRBJ2-5; D unclear. Trimming cost V 2 bases and J 7 bases, with 12 bases left between them. The CDR3 totals 13 residues. CDR1 SGHDT and CDR2 YYEEEE come from the germline V gene. The CDR3 DNA is TGTGCCAGCAGCTTAAGCAACGGTGGGACCCAGTACTTC. It codes for CASSLSNGGTQYF.

V and J are TRBV2 and TRBJ2-3; possibly TRBD2 for D (5 bases). Per germline, CDR1 SNHLY and CDR2 FYNNEI. This CDR3 comprises 16 residues. Trimming pared 7 bases from V and 0 bases from J, leaving 17 bases between. The DNA of the CDR3 is TGTGCCAGCAAAGTGTTGGCGGGCCCTAGCACAGATACGCAGTATTTT. Its translation is CASKVLAGPSTDTQYF.

V is TRBV20-1 and J is TRBJ1-2; D uncertain. There are 10 residues in the CDR3. Germline V gene lookup returns CDR1 DFQATT and CDR2 SNEGSKA (reference sequence). V shed 3 bases and J shed 8 bases, with 7 bases lying between them. Written as DNA, the CDR3 is TGCAGTGCTAGGCGAGGGGGCTACACCTTC. Residues: CSARRGGYTF.

The V gene is TRBV6-4, the J gene TRBJ1-5, with no clear D. Germline lookup yields CDR1 MRHNA and CDR2 SNTAGT. V dropped 5 bases and J dropped 2 bases, with 22 bases sitting between them. The CDR3 runs 18 residues. The CDR3 nucleotides read TGTGCCAGCAGTTCTCCATTTGCTATGACCGCGGGCAATCAGCCCCAGCATTTT. It translates to CASSSPFAMTAGNQPQHF.

This clone was detected only once. The chain has TRBV9 and TRBJ2-7, with 10 bases identical to TRBD2. This CDR3 has 15 residues. V dropped 3 bases and J dropped 5; count of bases not matched to a gene: 8. Per the germline V gene, CDR1 is SGDLS and CDR2 is YYNGEE. The CDR3 DNA reads as TGTGCCAGCAGCGGAAGCGGGAGGGCTAACGACGAGCAGTACTTC. Translated: CASSGSGRANDEQYF. Supplemented by reference TRBV9 and TRBJ2-7, the full variable domain reads DSGVTQTPKHLITATGQRVTLRCSPRSGDLSVYWYQQSLDQGLQFLIQYYNGEERAKGNILERFSAQQFPDLHSELNLSSLELGDSALYFCASSGSGRANDEQYFGPGTRLTVT.

The chain has TRBV15 and TRBJ2-7; D gene unclear. Germline V CDR1 and CDR2: LNHNV, YYDKDF (reference sequence). The CDR3 is 14 residues long. The V gene lost 5 bases and the J gene lost 0 bases, with 11 bases spanning the gap. This CDR3 is CATSPDTFSYEQYF. CDR3 nucleotides: TGTGCCACCAGCCCTGACACGTTCTCCTACGAGCAGTACTTC. The variable domain in full, completed from reference TRBV15 and TRBJ2-7, reads DAMVIQNPRYQVTQFGKPVTLSCSQTLNHNVMYWYQQKSSQAPKLLFHYYDKDFNNEADTPDNFQSRRPNTSFCFLDIRSPGLGDTAMYLCATSPDTFSYEQYFGPGTRLTVT.

This clone turned up a few times. This rearrangement joins TRBV20-1 to TRBJ2-3; D gene ambiguous. V gave up 6 bases and J gave up 6 bases, with 10 bases separating them. CDR3 length equals 11 residues. Germline lookup yields CDR1 DFQATT and CDR2 SNEGSKA (reference sequence). CDR3 amino acids: CSAEQQDTQYF. CDR3 sequence (DNA): TGCAGTGCGGAGCAGCAGGATACGCAGTATTTT.

The chain combines TRBV9 with TRBJ2-3; D might be TRBD2 (7 bases). Trimming stripped 3 bases from V and 6 bases from J, with 26 bases between. Per the germline V gene, CDR1 is SGDLS and CDR2 is YYNGEE. The CDR3 length is 18 residues. The chain's CDR3 is CASSAPPGGGDPPDTQYF. Here the CDR3 DNA reads TGTGCCAGCAGCGCCCCACCGGGCGGGGGCGACCCCCCCGATACGCAGTATTTT.